Given below is one T cell receptor (beta chain) in context. Its target antigen remains unknown. No quality values exist for individual bases; no much larger clone is one base distant. In total, roughly 670 healthy bone marrow donors made up the cohort. Cohort members were all nominally healthy when sampled, although unrecorded immune exposures were likely present. The donor was CMV seropositive and belonged to the group of around 300 seropositive cohort members. Every donor gave a peripheral blood sample, and the peripheral blood mononuclear cells from that sample were used for TCR beta sequencing. The Qiagen DNeasy Blood Extraction Kit was used to extract genomic DNA from the blood cell samples. These data are taken from a study of cytomegalovirus exposure and HLA in healthy donors (dated by TCRdb to about 2017). Regarding the complete study: In an earlier analysis of under 600 of the donors, around 300 Gb of sequence data and 100 million or so unique TCR beta sequences from about 190 million T cells were reported. About 280 gigabases of sequencing data and tens of millions of unique TCR sequences were included in an early release covering several hundred HLA-typed donors. Of the approximately 400 genotyped donors, roughly 76% were placed in the genetic ancestry cluster associated with self-reported Caucasian donors. The study was designed to test whether signatures of past pathogen exposure could be identified by cataloging public T cell receptors. Using immunosequencing, the study profiled T cell repertoires from fewer than 850 subjects and related those repertoires to cytomegalovirus serostatus. A separate validation cohort of about 110 different subjects was used in addition to the approximately 640-subject first cohort. To predict cytomegalovirus infection status, the study brought together high-throughput TCR immunosequencing, statistical association of individual TCRs with disease status, and machine learning. In a later analysis, previously published TCR beta repertoires from about 640 donors were re-analyzed and high-resolution HLA genotyping was added so that TCR occurrence patterns could be studied. The later analysis used no new phenotypic data to find candidate immune exposures, relying instead on TCR beta sequences and their occurrence across donors. In an earlier analysis of around 540 of the donors, high-throughput TCR beta sequencing was used to judge whether each TCR beta V gene segment behaved as functional or pseudogenic. Donor age, sex, ethnicity and CMV serostatus were compiled together with the repertoire data. A later genetic analysis used genome-wide SNP genotypes for about 65% of the 666 donors, treating that subset as a discovery cohort. Every repertoire in the discovery cohort had been generated on one and the same sequencing platform. Both class I and class II loci were covered by HLA typing, at four-digit resolution. Typing coverage varied by locus: about 629-630 donors for A, B, C, DRB1 and DQB1; around 560 for DQA1; over 600 for DPA1; about 450 for DPB1. Four to six DR-DQ haplotypes were handled as single units for association and clustering, since linkage in the cohort was strong. Among roughly 400 genotyped donors of the cohort, an average of about 240,000 unique TCR beta nucleotide sequences were sequenced per donor, roughly 20% of them non-productive. Study-wide conclusions, independent of this receptor: According to a later analysis, most CMV-associated TCR beta chains appeared to be HLA-restricted, and the HLA associations seemed to be driven largely by CMV exposure. Specific HLA alleles were associated with 15,000 to 20,000 TCR beta sequences at a false discovery rate of 0.05 in a later analysis. In a later analysis, HLA-associated TCR beta chains were found to be more clonally expanded and to have lower generation probabilities than equally common non-associated chains. In an earlier analysis of some 550 of the donors, most TCR beta V segments were observed in productive rearrangements about 87% or about 30% of the time, broadly matching IMGT annotations. Because HLA typing was unavailable for some donors at each locus, only the typed subset was used in association tests. This cohort had only TCR beta chains sequenced, and the lack of alpha or paired-chain data limited which features could be detected. The presence/absence analyses assumed that sequencing depth was roughly uniform across donors, and that assumption may not be true. CMV serostatus was the only immune exposure information available for the cohort. The classifier was reported to diagnose cytomegalovirus status with high specificity and sensitivity in both the original cohort and the validation cohort. While some public TCRs were present in many individuals, most TCR sequences turned up only very rarely across donors. A few of the identified cytomegalovirus-associated TCR beta chains were confirmed in vitro to be specific for cytomegalovirus antigens. According to a later analysis, TCR association rates differed among HLA loci, with DRB1 alleles showing the most associated TCRs and HLA-C alleles showing the fewest. Because counts were too low, more than 15 rarely observed V segments, including chromosome 9 orphons, were excluded from the earlier analysis of a few hundred of the donors. In a later genetic analysis, a missense DCLRE1C variant was associated with V-gene and J-gene trimming of TCR beta chains, and the association was replicated in an independent cohort. When HLA alleles, especially DR and DQ, strongly co-occurred, TCR associations were difficult to assign to individual alleles. A later genetic analysis reported fewer N-insertions in productive TCRs among donors in an Asian-associated ancestry cluster than the roughly 690-donor mean. The authors suggested that the approach could potentially be extended to other disease states and immunological phenotypes. Correlated functional status among segregating V segments might be attributable to linkage disequilibrium, but an unknown experimental factor could not be ruled out. A cluster of highly shared sequence variants was judged likely to represent a technical artifact of the sequencing pipeline. Several of the top co-occurrence clusters appeared to be linked to parvovirus B19, influenza, CMV and Epstein-Barr virus, according to a later analysis. A further reported finding was that TCR beta sequences accurately predicted the HLA-A and HLA-B alleles for most subjects in the first cohort. In the study, approximately 160 TCR beta chains were listed as associated with cytomegalovirus.

The protocol used for the library was the immunoSEQ multiplex PCR assay. For the multiplex PCR, a mixture combining 60 forward primers for TCR Vbeta segments and 13 reverse primers for TCR Jbeta segments was used. Amplification of the CDR3 region of rearranged TCR beta genes was performed with a multiplex PCR assay on genomic DNA. On the Illumina HiSeq System, the amplified TCR beta libraries were sequenced as 87-base-pair reads. Per the source publication's procedure: Across the 500 to 850 repertoires, a later analysis counted 80 million or so unique TCR beta chains, 8.5 million to 12 million of which were shared by at least two donors. Raw reads were error-corrected and collapsed into unique sequences with a nearest-neighbor algorithm that merged closely related sequences to remove PCR and sequencing errors. Alignment of CDR3 sequences to IMGT reference sequences was used to assign V, D and J gene segments. Each retained sequence needed at least a six-nucleotide match to both a V gene segment and a J gene segment. Rearrangements were called productive when the CDR3 lacked stop codons and stayed in frame with V and J; all others were non-productive. Following IMGT convention, CDR3 was defined as the stretch from the second conserved V-encoded cysteine to the conserved J-encoded phenylalanine. The earlier analysis of around 640 of the donors excluded sequences that lacked an unambiguous match to a single V gene segment. In an earlier analysis of some 590 of the donors, a V segment was called functional when productive rearrangements were above 56.7%, and segregating when the standard deviation between donors exceeded 5%. A statistical classification framework was built to diagnose cytomegalovirus status from the catalog of TCR beta chain sequences. In a later analysis, V and J genes were assigned by comparing TCR nucleotide sequences against IMGT/GENE-DB human TR gene sequences. Using the TCRdist pipeline, a later analysis assigned CDR3 sequences along with most-parsimonious VDJ recombination scenarios. In a later analysis, every TCR beta chain was defined by the combination of its CDR3 amino acid sequence and its V-gene family, and reads without a unique V-gene family were dropped. In a later analysis, fewer than 600 highly shared, low-generation-probability nucleotide sequences were removed to address suspected cross-contamination and a sequencing artifact. In a later analysis, a clonal expansion index for each public chain was calculated from normalized within-repertoire ranks of inferred template counts. In a later analysis, generation probabilities were computed with a VDJ recombination model fitted to out-of-frame rearrangements, and the resulting probabilities were checked against IGoR. In a later analysis, TCR-TCR, TCR-HLA and TCR-CMV co-occurrence was scored with hypergeometric tests, and a repertoire-size bias correction was applied to TCR pairs. False discovery rates were estimated in a later analysis by permuting HLA or CMV assignments 20 times. In a later analysis, co-occurring TCRs were grouped with DBSCAN, and TCRdist sequence similarity was added when clustering was performed within HLA-allele-positive subsets. Repertoires with fewer than 30,000 or more than 120,000 public chains were left out of co-occurrence clustering, as were a handful of repertoires with anomalous nucleotide sharing. Here the immuneACCESS table is served through TCRdb, limited to in-frame sequences with V and J called. Missing clones are a known gap in these copies; in checked studies unresolved V genes cover under half, and the rest lacks a known reason. The D gene and trimming were derived from the DNA, and the V and J assignments and clone size from that table. This sample gives tens of thousands of clones in total; roughly 78% of them show up just once. The top ten clonotypes cover roughly 2.6% of the sample.

Sequences were obtained from PBMCs. The TCR originated in a male donor in good health and CMV-seropositive.

The sequence in DNA is TGTGCCAGCTCACCAAGGACTAGCGGGAGCCGGGTTCGCAACGAGCAGTACTTC. Protein translation: CASSPRTSGSRVRNEQYF. The rearrangement joined TRBV18 to TRBJ2-7, and TRBD2 aligns with 13 junction nucleotides. The germline V gene sets CDR1 to KGHSH and CDR2 to LQKENI. The CDR3 spans 18 residues, from the cysteine through the phenylalanine. Only CDR3 DNA is held: 54 bases, read in frame from base 1. Relative to germline, V is missing 2 bases and J is missing 5 bases, with 12 bases of the junction outside any gene match.